A single sample gave rise to the 28 T cell receptor beta chains below, sequenced in a study of T cells in women clearing cervical HPV infection. Some clones are missing from TCRdb's copy, which holds only in-frame ones; the method was immunoSEQ multiplex PCR. This repertoire includes 18,000 or so clones. The sequenced sample consisted of blood buffy coat. Source of these receptors: a woman between 18 and 70 years old with a cervical HPV16 infection that either progressed to CIN3+ or cleared (not recorded which).

With regard to this clone: The read comes to an end 3 residues before the CDR3 does, leaving the germline J gene to fill in the end. The chain has TRBV19 and TRBJ1-1, with D perhaps matching TRBD1 (6 bases). Per the germline V gene, CDR1 is LNHDA and CDR2 is SQIVND (reference sequence). Trimming left V 3 bases short and J 2 bases short, with 10 bases between. This CDR3 is 14 amino acids long. CDR3 loop: CASSIRGGNTEAFF. Partial CDR3 DNA: TGTGCCAGTAGTATCAGGGGCGGCAACACTGAA.

On this clone itself: The DNA ends 3 residues before the CDR3 does, and the rest of the CDR3 is filled in from the germline J gene. The rearrangement joins TRBV6-1 to TRBJ2-6; the D gene could be TRBD1 or TRBD2 (5 bases each). V lost 0 bases to trimming and J lost 0 bases, with 9 bases between them. Germline V gives CDR1 MNHNS, CDR2 SASEGT. This CDR3 is 17 amino acids long. The sequenced part of the CDR3 DNA is TGTGCCAGCAGTGAAGCAGGGGAGAGCTCTGGGGCCAACGTC. This gives the protein CASSEAGESSGANV. The whole CDR3 is CASSEAGESSGANVLTF.

In the case of this clone: From the germline J gene comes the end of the CDR3, since the read stops 3 residues before it. This sequence joins TRBV19 and TRBJ1-6, with 7 bases lining up with TRBD1. Germline V gene sequence: CDR1 LNHDA, CDR2 SQIVND (reference sequence). V was clipped by 5 bases and J by 0 bases; unmatched bases: 13. The length of the CDR3 is 19 residues. The part of the CDR3 DNA that was read is TGTGCCAGTAGTCTTGCCAGGCCGGGACAGAGCTCCTATAATTCACCC. It is translated as CASSLARPGQSSYNSP. In full, the CDR3 is CASSLARPGQSSYNSPLHF.

Worth noting for this clone: The sequence runs out 3 residues before the end of the CDR3; the remainder is reconstructed from the germline J gene. This sequence joins TRBV4-2 and TRBJ2-7, with D perhaps TRBD1 (6 bases). The CDR3 runs 16 residues. Deletions cut 0 bases from V and 0 bases from J, with 12 bases between. CDR1 and CDR2 (germline): LGHNA, YNFKEQ. The CDR3 sequence: CASSQEGQSSSYEQYF. The CDR3 bases that were read are TGTGCCAGCAGCCAAGAGGGACAATCGAGCTCCTACGAG.

Note on this clone: The CDR3 goes on 3 residues after the read ends, and that part is filled in from the germline J gene. V and J are TRBV5-1 and TRBJ1-1; 7 bases agree with TRBD1. The V gene end was trimmed by 3 bases and the J gene end by 2 bases; junction bases not matched to a gene: 10. Germline V gene data show CDR1 as SGHRS and CDR2 as YFSETQ. This CDR3 contains 16 residues. The part of the CDR3 DNA that was read is TGCGCCAGCAGCTCACAAAGCCGGGACAGCAACACTGAA. Translating it yields CASSSQSRDSNTE. The whole CDR3 is CASSSQSRDSNTEAFF.

Comments on this clone: Read sequence stops 3 residues before the CDR3 end, and the germline J gene provides the missing end. V is TRBV7-9 and J is TRBJ1-2; D uncertain. Germline CDR1 is SEHNR and CDR2 is FQNEAQ (reference sequence). The CDR3 is made up of 14 amino acids. CDR3 residues: CASSSTSGTYDYTF. The DNA read from the CDR3 is TGTGCCAGCAGCAGCACTAGCGGCACCTACGAC.

Concerning this clone itself: The read finishes 3 residues shy of the CDR3 end, and the germline J gene is used to complete it. The chain recombines TRBV19 with TRBJ2-2, with 11 bases fitting TRBD2. CDR1 and CDR2 (germline): LNHDA, SQIVND (reference sequence). CDR3 length: 19 residues. Germline trimming cut 5 bases from V and 2 bases from J; bases unmatched to any gene: 13. The covered CDR3 bases are TGTGCCAGTAGTTTGACCGGGACTAGCGGCCGCCTCAACACCGGGGAG. Protein sequence: CASSLTGTSGRLNTGE. The full CDR3 protein is CASSLTGTSGRLNTGELFF.

A remark on this clone: The CDR3 end lies 3 residues beyond the end of the read and is filled in from the germline J gene. This rearrangement joins TRBV7-2 to TRBJ2-3; D is perhaps TRBD2 (5 bases). The CDR3 runs 14 residues. Germline V CDR1 and CDR2: SGHTA, FQGNSA. Trimming left V 5 bases short and J 4 bases short, with 13 bases between. The sequenced part of the CDR3 DNA is TGTGCCAGCAGCCCAGCGGCGCGGGCAGATACG. This codes for CASSPAARADT. The CDR3, in full, reads CASSPAARADTQYF.

This clone is medium-sized by frequency. The read comes to an end 3 residues before the CDR3 does, leaving the germline J gene to fill in the end. The chain joins TRBV7-2 to TRBJ1-4; possibly TRBD1 for D (5 bases). The V and J ends lost 1 base and 8 bases respectively, with 14 bases between them. In germline, CDR1 is SGHTA, CDR2 FQGNSA. The CDR3 has 15 amino acids. Partial CDR3 DNA: TGTGCCAGCAGCTTAGTCTCAGGGCTTCAGGAAAAA. Translated, it gives CASSLVSGLQEK. The CDR3 in its entirety is CASSLVSGLQEKLFF.

The covered CDR3 bases are TGTGCCAGCGGACAGGGATCCTACGAG. This codes for CASGQGSYE. The whole CDR3 sequence is CASGQGSYEQYF. The chain combines TRBV19 with TRBJ2-7, with 8 bases identical to TRBD1. The sequence runs out 3 residues before the end of the CDR3; the remainder is reconstructed from the germline J gene. V dropped 9 bases and J dropped 1; count of bases not matched to a gene: 2. CDR3 length: 12 amino acids. Germline-derived CDR1 and CDR2 are LNHDA and SQIVND (reference sequence).

Note on this clone: Read coverage stops 3 residues before the CDR3 terminus; the germline J gene supplies the remainder. This chain connects TRBV18 to TRBJ1-2; D ambiguous. Looked up from germline, CDR1 is KGHSH and CDR2 is LQKENI. The CDR3 loop spans 14 amino acids. The CDR3 loop reads CASSPTTSTDTYTF. The CDR3 bases that were read are TGTGCCAGCTCACCAACCACAAGCACAGATACC.

This clone shows up as medium-sized (0.01 to 0.1%) by frequency. The DNA read from the CDR3 is TGTGCCAGTAGTCGTAGCGCGGGGTCCTACAATGAG. It specifies CASSRSAGSYNE. In full, the CDR3 is CASSRSAGSYNEQFF. The genes are TRBV19 and TRBJ2-1; D is possibly TRBD2 (6 bases). The read stops 3 residues short of the end of the CDR3; the missing end is completed from the germline J gene. Germline-derived CDR1 and CDR2 are LNHDA and SQIVND (reference sequence). The CDR3 extends over 15 amino acids. V lost 5 bases, J lost 1 base, and 12 bases lay in between.

About this clone itself: The read stops 3 residues short of the end of the CDR3; the missing end is completed from the germline J gene. The chain links TRBV20-1 to TRBJ1-2; TRBD1 agrees at 10 bases. This CDR3 contains 15 residues. CDR1 is DFQATT and CDR2 is SNEGSKA in the germline V gene (reference sequence). CDR3 protein: CSARSRDRGLDGYTF. CDR3 bases read: TGCAGTGCTAGATCCCGGGACAGGGGTTTGGACGGC.

Remarks on this clone: From the germline J gene comes the end of the CDR3, since the read stops 3 residues before it. The chain recombines TRBV20-1 with TRBJ1-2; 7 bases agree with TRBD1. This CDR3 has 13 residues. J lost 4 bases, V lost 6 bases, and 8 bases had no gene match. Germline CDR1 DFQATT, CDR2 SNEGSKA (reference sequence). CDR3 sequence reads: CSARIRDSYGYTF. The sequenced CDR3 bases are TGCAGTGCCCGAATCCGGGACAGCTATGGC.

Comment on this clone: The read terminates 3 residues before the CDR3 end, so the remaining end is supplied by the germline J gene. The chain uses TRBV11-1 and TRBJ2-1, with TRBD1 matching over 11 bases. Germline-derived CDR1 and CDR2 are SGHAT and FQDESV (reference sequence). The CDR3 contains 15 residues. The J segment lost 7 bases and the V segment lost 7 bases, leaving 9 bases of the junction unmatched. The CDR3 here is CASIGTGGIGNEQFF. Incomplete CDR3 DNA: TGTGCCAGCATCGGGACAGGGGGGATTGGAAATGAG.

About this clone: The CDR3 extends 3 residues past the end of the read, so its final part is completed from the germline J gene. This rearrangement joins TRBV30 to TRBJ1-5, with 8 positions matching TRBD1. V lost 2 bases, J lost 8 bases, and 5 bases stayed unmatched. Germline CDR1 and CDR2: GTSNPN and SVGIG (reference sequence). The length of the CDR3 is 13 residues. CDR3: CAWSNRGREPQHF. CDR3 bases read: TGTGCCTGGAGTAACAGGGGGAGGGAGCCC. The full variable domain, in which reference TRBV30 and TRBJ1-5 provide the parts outside the CDR3, is SQTIHQWPATLVQPVGSPLSLECTVEGTSNPNLYWYRQAAGRGLQLLFYSVGIGQISSEVPQNLSASRPQDRQFILSSKKLLLSDSGFYLCAWSNRGREPQHFGDGTRLSIL.

Partial CDR3 DNA: TGTGCCAGCAGCCCCGGAAGGGTGACAGGC. This codes for CASSPGRVTG. The full-length CDR3 reads as CASSPGRVTGYTF. The V call is TRBV7-8, the J call TRBJ1-2, with no clear D. Coverage ceases 3 residues before the CDR3 finishes, and the germline J gene fills in the end. This CDR3 is built from 13 residues. Germline assignment: CDR1 SGHVS and CDR2 FQNEAQ. Combining the CDR3 with reference TRBV7-8 and TRBJ1-2 gives the whole variable domain GAGVSQSPRYKVAKRGQDVALRCDPISGHVSLFWYQQALGQGPEFLTYFQNEAQLDKSGLPSDRFFAERPEGSVSTLKIQRTQQEDSAVYLCASSPGRVTGYTFGSGTRLTVV.

For this clone: From the germline J gene comes the end of the CDR3, since the read stops 3 residues before it. The J gene is TRBJ2-7, the V gene TRBV19; 10 positions agree with TRBD2. V shed 5 bases, J shed 6 bases, and the junction held 7 bases outside the gene matches. The CDR3 runs to 14 residues. Per germline, CDR1 LNHDA and CDR2 SQIVND (reference sequence). CDR3 DNA, as far as it was read: TGTGCCAGTAGTCCCCGGACTAGCGGTGGCGAG. Translating it yields CASSPRTSGGE. The full CDR3 is CASSPRTSGGEQYF.

In regard to this clone: Sequencing ends 3 residues short of the CDR3 end; the germline J gene provides the rest. The chain has TRBV28 and TRBJ2-6, with D perhaps TRBD1 (6 bases). In germline, CDR1 is MDHEN, CDR2 SYDVKM. This CDR3 comprises 15 residues. V dropped 4 bases and J dropped 0 bases, with 7 bases sitting between them. The CDR3 region is CASSSGASGANVLTF. The sequenced part of the CDR3 DNA is TGTGCCAGCAGTTCAGGGGCCTCTGGGGCCAACGTC.

A remark on this clone: Read coverage stops 3 residues before the CDR3 terminus; the germline J gene supplies the remainder. The chain couples TRBV6-1 to TRBJ2-7, with 11 bases identical to TRBD2. The CDR3 is 14 residues long. The V segment lost 2 bases and the J segment 6 bases; nucleotides outside the gene matches: 3. Germline-derived CDR1 and CDR2 are MNHNS and SASEGT. CDR3 sequence: CASSEYSGRGEQYF. The covered CDR3 bases are TGTGCCAGCAGTGAATATAGCGGGAGGGGCGAG.

In the case of this clone: Read data end 3 residues before the CDR3 end; the end is taken from the germline J gene. The chain uses TRBV20-1 and TRBJ1-6, with 11 bases lining up with TRBD1. The CDR3 covers 15 residues. Trimming removed 5 bases from V and 9 bases from J; junction bases left unmatched: 9. CDR1 is DFQATT and CDR2 is SNEGSKA in the germline V gene (reference sequence). CDR3 bases read: TGCAGTGCTCTCGGGGACAGGGGGGTAGGTTCACCC. Its protein is CSALGDRGVGSP. The whole CDR3 is CSALGDRGVGSPLHF.

Regarding this clone: The observed sequence ends 3 residues before the CDR3 terminus, with the missing tail filled in from the germline J gene. V gene TRBV18 combines with J gene TRBJ1-5; D is possibly TRBD1 (5 bases). The ends were cut back, 11 bases at V and 6 bases at J, with 17 bases in the middle. Germline V gives CDR1 KGHSH, CDR2 LQKENI. The CDR3 is 13 residues long. CDR3 bases read: TGTGCCGGATCCCCAGGGAGAGGTCAGCCC. Protein sequence: CAGSPGRGQP. The full CDR3 is CAGSPGRGQPQHF.

Of note for this clone: The CDR3 end is not reached by the read, which stops 3 residues before it; the germline J gene fills it in. The V and J genes are TRBV18 and TRBJ2-7; 7 bases line up with TRBD1. J was trimmed by 6 bases and V by 3 bases; bases with no gene match: 11. This CDR3 has 15 amino acids. From germline, CDR1 is KGHSH and CDR2 LQKENI. The CDR3 sequence: CASSPLTGRWVEQYF. Partial CDR3 DNA: TGTGCCAGCTCACCCTTGACAGGGCGGTGGGTCGAG.

With regard to this clone: The missing CDR3 end, 3 residues past where the read stops, is filled in from the germline J gene. The chain joins TRBV6-2 or TRBV6-3 to TRBJ2-7, with D perhaps matching TRBD1 (5 bases). There are 17 residues in the CDR3. V gave up 6 bases and J gave up 0 bases, with 21 bases separating them. Germline values: CDR1 MNHEY, CDR2 SVGEGT. CDR3 amino acids: CASSLQGSQHISYEQYF. The sequenced CDR3 bases are TGTGCCAGCAGCCTTCAGGGTTCGCAGCACATCTCCTACGAG.

In terms of frequency, this clone is medium-sized (0.01 to 0.1%). The CDR3 end falls 3 residues outside the read, so it is completed with the germline J gene. The V call is TRBV19, the J call TRBJ2-3; TRBD2 matches 8 bases. Germline V gene lookup returns CDR1 LNHDA and CDR2 SQIVND (reference sequence). This CDR3 is 15 amino acids long. The ends lost 5 bases at V and 2 bases at J; junction bases unmatched: 6. The CDR3 sequence: CASSLLAGLTDTQYF. The CDR3 DNA, read in part, is TGTGCCAGTAGTCTTCTAGCGGGCCTCACAGATACG.

Notes on this clone: The read ends 3 residues shy of where the CDR3 ends; the end is completed using the germline J gene. J is TRBJ2-1 and V is TRBV20-1; 13 bases are shared with TRBD2. The CDR3 covers 15 residues. CDR1 and CDR2 from the germline V gene are DFQATT and SNEGSKA (reference sequence). J was trimmed by 8 bases and V by 5 bases; bases with no gene match: 9. CDR3 sequence reads: CSAHPLAGGLHEQFF. The covered CDR3 bases are TGCAGTGCTCATCCACTAGCGGGAGGGCTACATGAG.

In the case of this clone: With the read ending 3 residues before the CDR3 end, the germline J gene is used to fill in that end. The chain has TRBV4-1 and TRBJ1-5; D is uncertain. The germline V and J ends were trimmed by 1 base and 0 bases, with 13 bases remaining between them. This CDR3 spans 17 amino acids. Germline-derived CDR1 and CDR2 are MGHRA and YSYEKL. The CDR3 loop reads CASSQGLTPNSNQPQHF. The part of the CDR3 DNA that was read is TGCGCCAGCAGCCAAGGGCTGACACCTAATAGCAATCAGCCC.

A note on this clone: The read falls 3 residues short of the CDR3 end, and the missing part is taken from the germline J gene. This rearrangement joins TRBV11-2 to TRBJ2-5; D may be TRBD1 (6 bases). CDR1 is SGHAT and CDR2 is FQNNGV in the germline V gene. The CDR3 is 14 residues long. Between the trimmed V and J ends, which lost 7 bases and 1 base, there was a span of 13 bases. The CDR3 sequence is CASTMGHSQETQYF. The sequenced CDR3 bases are TGTGCCAGCACCATGGGACACAGCCAAGAGACC.